Following are 27 T cell receptor beta chains from one sample sequenced in a study of OX40 agonist ivuxolimab in advanced cancers. Some clones are missing from TCRdb's copy, which holds only in-frame ones; the method was immunoSEQ multiplex PCR. The profile shows about 47,000 clones, less than 90% of them singletons. The sequences come from CD4+ or CD8+ T cells sorted from blood, collected in a trial of the OX40 agonist ivuxolimab. The source is an adult with an advanced solid tumor such as melanoma, head and neck, liver or kidney cancer.

The rearrangement links TRBV6-1 to TRBJ2-3; D possibly corresponds to TRBD2 (5 bases). Germline V CDR1 and CDR2: MNHNS, SASEGT. The V end was cut by 2 bases, the J end by 2 bases, with 14 bases between. The CDR3 totals 16 residues. Here the CDR3 reads CASSELATQDTDTQYF. The DNA for the CDR3 is TGTGCCAGCAGTGAACTAGCAACGCAAGACACAGATACGCAGTATTTT.

V is TRBV29-1 and J is TRBJ1-2, with D unresolved. Trimming shortened V by 1 base and J by 2 bases, and 8 bases separated the two germline ends. The CDR3 is 13 residues long. In germline, CDR1 is SQVTM, CDR2 ANQGSEA. CDR3 protein: CSVEAVLNYGYTF. The CDR3 nucleotides read TGCAGCGTTGAAGCCGTCCTGAACTATGGCTACACCTTC. Full variable domain (rest looked up from reference TRBV29-1 and TRBJ1-2): SAVISQKPSRDICQRGTSLTIQCQVDSQVTMMFWYRQQPGQSLTLIATANQGSEATYESGFVIDKFPISRPNLTFSTLTVSNMSPEDSSIYLCSVEAVLNYGYTFGSGTRLTVV.

Here the CDR3 reads CASSQDLGGQIYGYTF. As DNA, the CDR3 is TGCGCCAGCAGCCAAGATCTCGGTGGTCAGATCTATGGCTACACCTTC. The chain has TRBV4-1 and TRBJ1-2; D is unclear. Trimming shortened V by 0 bases and J by 4 bases, and 15 bases separated the two germline ends. This CDR3 is 16 amino acids long. CDR1 MGHRA and CDR2 YSYEKL come from the germline V gene.

The chain combines TRBV19 with TRBJ1-5; D not certain. The CDR3 spans 15 residues. CDR1 is LNHDA, CDR2 SQIVND, per germline (reference sequence). V lost 7 bases, J lost 2 bases, and 15 bases lay in between. CDR3 nucleotide sequence: TGTGCCAGTACCGGTTTCTTCGGGGGCAATCAGCCCCAGCATTTT. It is translated as CASTGFFGGNQPQHF.

The chain has TRBV4-1 and TRBJ1-1, with D perhaps TRBD1 (5 bases). This CDR3 spans 14 amino acids. Germline V gene data show CDR1 as MGHRA and CDR2 as YSYEKL. V was trimmed by 2 bases and J by 5 bases, leaving 12 bases between them. In nucleotides, the CDR3 is TGCGCCAGCAGCCAATCCGGGGGAATGACTGAAGCTTTCTTT. This gives the protein CASSQSGGMTEAFF.

This chain links TRBV5-1 with TRBJ2-2, with TRBD2 identical over 13 bases. Germline CDR1 is SGHRS and CDR2 is YFSETQ. CDR3 length equals 16 residues. The trim removed 3 bases at V and 5 bases at J, leaving 4 bases unmatched. The CDR3, as DNA: TGCGCCAGCAGCTCGGGACTAGCGGGGACGACCGGGGAGCTGTTTTTT. Residues: CASSSGLAGTTGELFF.

The chain couples TRBV5-4 to TRBJ2-3; D may be TRBD1 or TRBD2 (5 bases each). Germline V gene data show CDR1 as SGHNT and CDR2 as YYREEE (reference sequence). V was pared by 4 bases and J by 2 bases, with 14 bases between. The CDR3 has 15 residues. CDR3 coding DNA: TGTGCCAGCAGCACGTGGGACCTAGACACAGATACGCAGTATTTT. Translation: CASSTWDLDTDTQYF.

This clone was detected only a few times. This sequence joins TRBV5-1 and TRBJ1-4; no clear D. Looked up from germline, CDR1 is SGHRS and CDR2 is YFSETQ. V lost 4 bases and J 3 bases, leaving 19 bases between the germline ends. The CDR3 contains 17 residues. CDR3 DNA sequence: TGCGCCAGCAGCCTGGAAGGGAGGGCCCTAGCTAATGAAAAACTGTTTTTT. This encodes CASSLEGRALANEKLFF.

V and J are TRBV6-1 and TRBJ1-2; possible D gene TRBD1, 5 bases. Germline CDR1 and CDR2: MNHNS and SASEGT. V was cut by 6 bases and J by 2 bases, with 10 bases left in between. This CDR3 has 13 amino acids. Here the CDR3 reads CASSPWGNYGYTF. CDR3 DNA sequence: TGTGCCAGCAGCCCTTGGGGGAACTATGGCTACACCTTC.

This rearrangement joins TRBV30 to TRBJ2-1; the D gene is possibly TRBD2 (6 bases). CDR3 size: 14 residues. From germline, CDR1 is GTSNPN and CDR2 SVGIG (reference sequence). Trimming removed 0 bases at V and 8 bases at J, with 14 bases between. CDR3 region: CAWSVLGGEDEQFF. The CDR3 DNA reads as TGTGCCTGGAGTGTACTCGGAGGGGAGGATGAGCAGTTCTTC.

The V gene is TRBV6-5, the J gene TRBJ2-3; D is uncertain. Germline V gene lookup returns CDR1 MNHEY and CDR2 SVGAGI. The V and J ends lost 5 bases and 2 bases respectively, with 8 bases between them. There are 13 residues in the CDR3. Here the CDR3 DNA reads TGTGCCAGCAGTGATCCATACACAGATACGCAGTATTTT. Translation gives CASSDPYTDTQYF.

This chain uses TRBV6-6 with TRBJ1-1; weak D call: TRBD1 (6 bases). CDR3 length equals 13 residues. Germline V gives CDR1 MNHNY, CDR2 SVGAGI (reference sequence). V was cut by 6 bases and J by 5 bases, with 13 bases left in between. CDR3 coding DNA: TGTGCCAGCAGGGCTGGAGGGGGGACTGAAGCTTTCTTT. This encodes CASRAGGGTEAFF.

This rearrangement joins TRBV4-1 to TRBJ1-1; D is undetermined. Looked up from germline, CDR1 is MGHRA and CDR2 is YSYEKL. This CDR3 spans 18 amino acids. Trimming pared 0 bases from V and 2 bases from J, leaving 19 bases between. The CDR3 nucleotides are TGCGCCAGCAGCCAAGAGGGAACCGGCGGTGGGAGAAACACTGAAGCTTTCTTT. Translated, it gives CASSQEGTGGGRNTEAFF.

The chain employs TRBV4-2 and TRBJ2-1; D gene uncertain. The CDR3 is 17 amino acids. Trimming removed 0 bases at V and 0 bases at J, with 12 bases between. CDR1 is LGHNA and CDR2 is YNFKEQ in the germline V gene. The DNA of the CDR3 is TGTGCCAGCAGCCAAGATCCCGCCGAGTACTCCTACAATGAGCAGTTCTTC. Its translation is CASSQDPAEYSYNEQFF.

The gene calls are TRBV6-1 and TRBJ2-1, with 9 nucleotides matching TRBD2. CDR3 size: 11 residues. V was clipped by 8 bases and J by 8 bases; unmatched bases: 1. Germline V gives CDR1 MNHNS, CDR2 SASEGT. The CDR3 sequence: CASSSGDEQFF. DNA of the CDR3: TGTGCCAGCTCTAGCGGGGATGAGCAGTTCTTC.

J is TRBJ2-7 and V is TRBV6-6; tentatively, D is TRBD1 (6 bases). This CDR3 is built from 13 residues. Trimming removed 8 bases from V and 1 base from J, with 12 bases in between. The V gene's germline CDR1 is MNHNY and CDR2 SVGAGI (reference sequence). The CDR3 coding sequence is TGTGCCAGCGGGGGCGCTCAATCCTACGAGCAGTACTTC. Its protein product is CASGGAQSYEQYF.

The rearrangement uses TRBV28 and TRBJ1-2; the D gene is possibly TRBD1 (6 bases). Per the germline V gene, CDR1 is MDHEN and CDR2 is SYDVKM. Trimming pared 7 bases from V and 4 bases from J, leaving 25 bases between. The CDR3 runs 17 residues. The CDR3 sequence is CASTVRGHLYRFYGYTF. DNA for the CDR3: TGTGCCAGCACCGTTAGGGGACACCTCTATAGGTTCTATGGCTACACCTTC.

The chain recombines TRBV5-1 with TRBJ2-7; D call uncertain. CDR1 and CDR2 (germline): SGHRS, YFSETQ. V lost 3 bases and J 3 bases, leaving 22 bases between the germline ends. The CDR3 spans 17 residues. CDR3 sequence (DNA): TGCGCCAGCAGCTCACACCCATTCGGACCAACCCGCTACGAGCAGTACTTC. It codes for CASSSHPFGPTRYEQYF.

Relative to its sample, this clone is medium-sized. This sequence joins TRBV29-1 and TRBJ1-4; 7 positions agree with TRBD1. Trimming at V came to 1 base and at J to 8 bases, leaving 7 bases not matched to a gene. Germline CDR1 reads SQVTM; CDR2 reads ANQGSEA. This CDR3 comprises 14 residues. The CDR3 spells CSVEVTGRREKLFF. The CDR3 DNA reads as TGCAGCGTTGAAGTGACAGGGAGGCGAGAAAAACTGTTTTTT.

The chain couples TRBV7-9 to TRBJ2-7; the D is unclear. Germline CDR1 SEHNR, CDR2 FQNEAQ (reference sequence). The CDR3 is made up of 15 amino acids. Trimming stripped 1 base from V and 4 bases from J, with 14 bases between. This CDR3 reads CASSLDGTTVYEQYF. CDR3 in DNA: TGTGCCAGCAGCTTAGATGGTACCACTGTTTACGAGCAGTACTTC.

V and J are TRBV30 and TRBJ2-7, with unresolved D. This CDR3 spans 12 amino acids. Germline V gives CDR1 GTSNPN, CDR2 SVGIG (reference sequence). The germline V and J ends were trimmed by 5 bases and 4 bases, with 12 bases remaining between them. The CDR3 protein is CAWGPGRYEQYF. CDR3 DNA: TGTGCCTGGGGACCCGGCCGGTACGAGCAGTACTTC.

The rearrangement joins TRBV6-5 to TRBJ2-6; D is perhaps TRBD1 (6 bases). Germline CDR1 and CDR2: MNHEY and SVGAGI. Trimming took off 4 bases at V and 3 bases at J, with 10 bases between the two ends. This CDR3 comprises 15 residues. The CDR3: CASSSRGFGANVLTF. CDR3 nucleotide sequence: TGTGCCAGCAGTTCTAGGGGGTTTGGGGCCAACGTCCTGACTTTC.

The chain has TRBV19 and TRBJ2-3; no reliable D call. The CDR3 length is 12 residues. V was clipped by 5 bases and J by 5 bases, with 8 bases between them. CDR1 and CDR2 from the germline V gene are LNHDA and SQIVND (reference sequence). The CDR3 DNA is TGTGCCAGTAGTGCCGACTTAGATACGCAGTATTTT. Protein sequence: CASSADLDTQYF.

The genes are TRBV27 and TRBJ2-1; 9 nucleotides match TRBD1. Germline trimming cut 2 bases from V and 3 bases from J; bases unmatched to any gene: 5. Germline lookup yields CDR1 MNHEY and CDR2 SMNVEV (reference sequence). The CDR3 runs 16 residues. The CDR3 here is CASSLGQGNFYNEQFF. The CDR3 bases are TGTGCCAGCAGTTTAGGACAGGGGAATTTCTACAATGAGCAGTTCTTC.

This chain links TRBV5-4 with TRBJ2-4; D ambiguous. The CDR3 extends over 16 amino acids. V gave up 4 bases and J gave up 0 bases, with 14 bases separating them. Germline V gene sequence: CDR1 SGHNT, CDR2 YYREEE (reference sequence). The CDR3 reads CASSRVGDLAKNIQYF. The CDR3 coding sequence is TGTGCCAGCAGCCGTGTGGGCGATTTAGCCAAAAACATTCAGTACTTC.

The chain couples TRBV4-1 to TRBJ1-1; the D is unclear. The V end lost 1 base, the J end lost 6 bases, and 3 bases lay between the germline ends. Germline V gene sequence: CDR1 MGHRA, CDR2 YSYEKL. The CDR3 length is 11 residues. CDR3 nucleotide sequence: TGCGCCAGCAGCCAAGGAGCTGAAGCTTTCTTT. It is translated as CASSQGAEAFF.

This rearrangement joins TRBV15 to TRBJ1-2, with D possibly TRBD1 on 6 matching bases. The germline V gene has CDR1 LNHNV and CDR2 YYDKDF (reference sequence). V was shortened by 0 bases and J by 1 base, with 24 bases between the two germline ends. This CDR3 has 20 amino acids. For the CDR3, the DNA is TGTGCCACCAGCAGAGATGGGCCAGGGGTCGGCTTTCCGCTTAACTATGGCTACACCTTC. Encoded protein: CATSRDGPGVGFPLNYGYTF.